The rows below give T cell receptor beta chains drawn from one sample of a study of CD8 T cells in Susac syndrome. TCRdb re-derived calls from the immunoSEQ multiplex PCR reads in MiXCR, one entry per CDR3 protein. The sample holds some 150,000 distinct CDR3 sequences; approximately 95% are singletons and the top ten take 0.065% to 0.1%. The sample was CD4+ T cells from PBMCs. All receptors derive from a human donor in good health. The CDR3 runs from the conserved cysteine through the conserved F or W. Each record gives: V gene, D gene, clone size, J gene, CDR3 protein, CDR3 DNA. The D gene is left open where the match is weak. Clone size is given for some rows only: seen once, a few or many times, or a class if the clone is expanded.

v_gene: TRBV5-6
d_gene: .
abundance: once
j_gene: TRBJ2-4
CDR3aa: CASSLMRLGPQYF
CDR3nt: TGTGCCAGCAGCTTGATGAGGCTCGGGCCTCAGTACTTC

v_gene: TRBV27
d_gene: .
abundance: .
j_gene: TRBJ2-1
CDR3aa: CASSLLLPPGDEQFF
CDR3nt: TGTGCCAGCAGTTTATTACTACCCCCCGGCGATGAGCAGTTCTTC

v_gene: TRBV15
d_gene: .
abundance: .
j_gene: TRBJ1-1
CDR3aa: CATSLGPVRREAFF
CDR3nt: TGTGCCACCTCCCTGGGACCCGTTAGGCGTGAAGCTTTCTTT

v_gene: TRBV3-1
d_gene: TRBD2
abundance: .
j_gene: TRBJ2-5
CDR3aa: CASSQTSGYQETQYF
CDR3nt: TGTGCCAGCAGCCAGACTAGCGGGTATCAAGAGACCCAGTACTTC

v_gene: TRBV6-6
d_gene: TRBD1
abundance: .
j_gene: TRBJ1-2
CDR3aa: CASSYPGQEYGYTF
CDR3nt: TGTGCCAGCAGTTACCCGGGACAGGAGTATGGCTACACCTTC

v_gene: TRBV3-1
d_gene: .
abundance: .
j_gene: TRBJ2-3
CDR3aa: CASSQDFGNTDTQYF
CDR3nt: TGTGCCAGCAGCCAAGATTTCGGCAACACAGATACGCAGTATTTT

v_gene: TRBV7-6
d_gene: .
abundance: .
j_gene: TRBJ2-5
CDR3aa: CASSLGTAGGETQYF
CDR3nt: TGTGCCAGCAGCTTGGGGACGGCAGGTGGAGAGACCCAGTACTTC

v_gene: TRBV29-1
d_gene: TRBD2
abundance: .
j_gene: TRBJ2-5
CDR3aa: CSKTSGETQYF
CDR3nt: TGCAGCAAAACTAGCGGGGAGACCCAGTACTTC

v_gene: TRBV18
d_gene: TRBD1
abundance: .
j_gene: TRBJ2-5
CDR3aa: CASSPPRGRRETQYF
CDR3nt: TGTGCCAGCTCACCACCCAGGGGGCGACGGGAGACCCAGTACTTC

v_gene: TRBV6-5
d_gene: .
abundance: .
j_gene: TRBJ1-2
CDR3aa: CASSYSLGLGGYTF
CDR3nt: TGTGCCAGCAGTTACTCGTTAGGGCTTGGAGGCTACACCTTC